This entry lists 17 T cell receptor beta chains sequenced from one sample in a study of CD8 T cells in ankylosing spondylitis. Study findings and constraints: Ankylosing spondylitis blood seemed to carry a telltale TCR beta motif made of under ten highly homologous variants.

In TCRdb, the 5' RACE reads were re-called with MiXCR into one record per CDR3 protein. The sample lists around 450,000 distinct CDR3 sequences, approximately 26% occurring once. Antigens of these TCRs are unknown. Sequenced material: blood, either unsorted or a sorted T cell fraction (not recorded which). Every receptor here comes from a male donor with ankylosing spondylitis.

The rearrangement uses TRBV7-2 and TRBJ2-3, with 12 positions matching TRBD2. The CDR3 loop spans 16 amino acids. V dropped 5 bases and J dropped 2; count of bases not matched to a gene: 5. Germline V lookup: CDR1 SGHTA, CDR2 FQGNSA. The CDR3 is CASSKRLAGDTDTQYF. DNA for the CDR3: TGTGCCAGCAGCAAAAGACTAGCGGGGGACACAGATACGCAGTATTTT.

The chain carries TRBV10-2 and TRBJ1-5; 8 nucleotides line up with TRBD1. Germline V gives CDR1 WSHSY, CDR2 SAAADI. J gave up 3 bases and V 5 bases, and 3 bases lay outside the gene matches. The CDR3 extends over 14 amino acids. The CDR3 bases are TGCGCCAGCAGTCTGGACAGGGTCAATCAGCCCCAGCATTTT. Translating it yields CASSLDRVNQPQHF.

The CDR3 DNA follows: TGTGCCAGCAGTTTATCGGTCCAGGGGGACACTGAAGCTTTCTTT. Translating it yields CASSLSVQGDTEAFF. V gene TRBV27 combines with J gene TRBJ1-1; 7 bases are shared with TRBD1. The germline V gene has CDR1 MNHEY and CDR2 SMNVEV (reference sequence). The CDR3 extends over 15 amino acids. Germline trimming cut 0 bases from V and 3 bases from J; bases unmatched to any gene: 4.

The rearrangement links TRBV5-1 to TRBJ2-4; 7 bases are shared with TRBD1. CDR1 is SGHRS and CDR2 is YFSETQ in the germline V gene. CDR3 length: 14 amino acids. Trimming took 0 bases from V and 8 from J; bases not matched to a gene: 5. In DNA form, the CDR3 reads TGCGCCAGCAGCTTGGAGGGGGCAAGGGACATTCAGTACTTC. This sequence encodes CASSLEGARDIQYF.

V gene TRBV7-9 combines with J gene TRBJ1-1; D may be TRBD1 (5 bases). The V end was cut by 5 bases, the J end by 2 bases, with 15 bases between. CDR1 and CDR2 (germline): SEHNR, FQNEAQ (reference sequence). The CDR3 totals 15 residues. The CDR3 reads CASSRPQGANTEAFF. The CDR3, as DNA: TGTGCCAGCAGCCGTCCCCAGGGCGCAAACACTGAAGCTTTCTTT.

This chain uses TRBV9 with TRBJ2-1, with a weak D call TRBD2 (6 bases). CDR1 is SGDLS, CDR2 YYNGEE, per germline. CDR3 length equals 15 residues. V was clipped by 2 bases and J by 5 bases, with 14 bases between them. The CDR3 spells CASSVGGSGNNEQFF. CDR3 sequence (DNA): TGTGCCAGCAGCGTGGGGGGTAGCGGCAACAATGAGCAGTTCTTC.

The chain links TRBV20-1 to TRBJ2-1; 10 bases line up with TRBD2. With V trimmed by 3 bases and J by 9 bases, 11 bases remained unmatched. The CDR3 extends over 15 amino acids. Germline CDR1 reads DFQATT; CDR2 reads SNEGSKA (reference sequence). As DNA, the CDR3 is TGCAGTGCTAGGCCCCTAGGGCTAGCGGGAGTTGAGCAGTTCTTC. This codes for CSARPLGLAGVEQFF.

The chain recombines TRBV20-1 with TRBJ1-6; 9 bases align to TRBD1. V shed 0 bases and J 9 bases; nucleotides not matched to a gene: 9. This CDR3 region has 16 residues. CDR1 is DFQATT and CDR2 is SNEGSKA in the germline V gene (reference sequence). The CDR3 loop is CSARDLTGGRSSPLHF. CDR3 bases: TGCAGTGCTAGAGATCTGACAGGGGGGAGGAGTTCACCCCTCCACTTT.

J is TRBJ2-1 and V is TRBV11-2; 9 nucleotides match TRBD2. CDR1 and CDR2 (germline): SGHAT, FQNNGV. This CDR3 is 17 amino acids long. Trimming removed 1 base from V and 4 bases from J; junction bases left unmatched: 8. CDR3 loop: CASSLGSGGRGYNEQFF. CDR3 DNA sequence: TGTGCCAGCAGCTTAGGTTCCGGCGGGAGGGGGTACAATGAGCAGTTCTTC.

The rearrangement joins TRBV20-1 to TRBJ1-3, with D possibly matching TRBD1 (5 bases). Trimming pared 3 bases from V and 0 bases from J, leaving 9 bases between. The CDR3 has 14 amino acids. Germline CDR1 DFQATT, CDR2 SNEGSKA (reference sequence). This chain's CDR3 is CSARWGSSGNTIYF. CDR3 DNA sequence: TGCAGTGCTAGGTGGGGCAGCTCTGGAAACACCATATATTTT.

The chain links TRBV3-1 to TRBJ2-3; 13 bases are a match to TRBD2. This CDR3 has 18 amino acids. Trimming removed 4 bases from V and 5 bases from J; junction bases left unmatched: 12. Germline CDR1 LGHDT, CDR2 YNNKEL (reference sequence). The CDR3 sequence is CASSRSFGLAGAGDTQYF. Here the CDR3 DNA reads TGTGCCAGCAGCCGCAGCTTCGGACTAGCGGGAGCGGGAGATACGCAGTATTTT.

The V and J genes are TRBV6-1 and TRBJ2-7, with 7 bases aligning to TRBD1. This CDR3 comprises 15 residues. V lost 5 bases to trimming and J lost 3 bases; unmatched junction nucleotides: 10. Per the germline V gene, CDR1 is MNHNS and CDR2 is SASEGT. The CDR3 DNA reads TGTGCCAGCAGTAGTGGGGCAGGGGGTATCTACGAGCAGTACTTC. It codes for CASSSGAGGIYEQYF.

V is TRBV19 and J is TRBJ2-3; D unclear. The V gene's germline CDR1 is LNHDA and CDR2 SQIVND (reference sequence). Trimming shortened V by 0 bases and J by 5 bases, and 9 bases separated the two germline ends. The CDR3 is made up of 14 amino acids. The CDR3 nucleotides read TGTGCCAGTAGTATAGATCTAAGTAGAGATACGCAGTATTTT. Translated: CASSIDLSRDTQYF.

The chain recombines TRBV5-1 with TRBJ2-7; 13 bases match TRBD2. Germline lookup yields CDR1 SGHRS and CDR2 YFSETQ. The CDR3 extends over 14 amino acids. The junction had 4 bases not matched to a gene; V was cut back by 4 bases and J by 6 bases. The CDR3 DNA reads TGCGCCAGCAGCGCACTAGCGGGAGGGGGCGAGCAGTACTTC. As protein: CASSALAGGGEQYF.

This chain uses TRBV3-1 with TRBJ2-1; 12 nucleotides align to TRBD2. Germline trimming cut 4 bases from V and 7 bases from J; bases unmatched to any gene: 5. Germline V gene data show CDR1 as LGHDT and CDR2 as YNNKEL (reference sequence). CDR3 length equals 15 residues. CDR3 amino acids: CASSPSGRALNEQFF. The CDR3 bases are TGTGCCAGCAGCCCTAGCGGGAGGGCCTTGAATGAGCAGTTCTTC.

Only a few counts were recorded for this clonotype. The V gene is TRBV12-3 or TRBV12-4, the J gene TRBJ2-1; D is possibly TRBD2 (5 bases). This CDR3 is built from 15 residues. Trimming shortened V by 4 bases and J by 1 base, and 11 bases separated the two germline ends. In DNA, the CDR3 is TGTGCCAGCAGTTACCTCACGGGATCCTACAATGAGCAGTTCTTC. Its translation is CASSYLTGSYNEQFF.

J is TRBJ2-5 and V is TRBV11-2, with 7 positions matching TRBD2. The V gene's germline CDR1 is SGHAT and CDR2 FQNNGV. The CDR3 runs 15 residues. The V and J ends lost 6 bases and 2 bases, in that order; junction bases with no gene match: 9. DNA of the CDR3: TGTGCCAGCAGATCTATGGGGGGGGTACAAGAGACCCAGTACTTC. It yields the protein CASRSMGGVQETQYF.